Listed here is a single T cell receptor (beta chain). This sample was taken from a study of blood T cell repertoires in COVID-19. Across the whole study: Material from acute and convalescent COVID-19 was sourced from the United States, Italy and Spain. PBMCs, B-cell-depleted T cells, or T cells provided the cDNA or gDNA that made up the material.

Methods used by the authors: Reference gene primer amplification gave nucleated cell count estimates. Profiling relied on immunoSEQ multiplex PCR, and the TCRdb table lists in-frame clones only, not all of them. The V and J calls and clone size are taken from that table; D and trimming were inferred from the DNA. This sample has about 220,000 clones, with 84% found just once. The V end was cut by 5 bases, the J end by 1 base, with 11 bases between. There are 14 residues in the CDR3. Germline CDR1 SEHNR, CDR2 FQNEAQ (reference sequence). This sequence joins TRBV7-9 and TRBJ1-1, with no clear D. This TCR came from a woman in her sixties who had recovered from COVID-19. Sequencing was performed on peripheral blood. The CDR3 protein is CASSPAGGNTEAFF. The CDR3 DNA sequence: TGTGCCAGCAGCCCGGCAGGAGGGAACACTGAAGCTTTCTTT.